This T cell receptor beta chain was captured by sequencing in a study of beta chain features in type 1 diabetes (dated by TCRdb to 2016 to 2019). For context, the study as a whole: Mean age, gender distribution, total cell number and subset yield were not different between patients and healthy donors. Across all samples, 90 million to 130 million sorted cells were examined, and cell number per subset correlated strongly with RNA yield. In the study, TCRB repertoires of sorted circulating CD4+ T cell subsets from recently diagnosed type 1 diabetes patients were compared with those of matched healthy donors. Whereas all 30 or so donors provided naive and central memory subsets, regulatory and stem cell-like memory subsets were isolated from just 8 patients and about 8 healthy donors. The study at large found these results: Sequencing cDNA rather than genomic DNA could over-represent highly expressing activated cells, although activation and CD3 levels did not differ between groups. PCR might favor shorter templates, but patient and control samples were amplified and corrected together, so any skew would affect both groups equally. HLA sub-analyses involved small numbers of individuals, so any influence of HLA type on TCRB rearrangement remained unresolved. Type 1 diabetes patients showed a moderate but significant shortening of TCRB CDR3 length in all four CD4+ subsets. At VDJ recombination sites, type 1 diabetes patients had fewer insertions and more deleted nucleotides, which implies abnormalities in thymic rearrangement. Naive, central memory and regulatory TCRB repertoires appeared more similar among patients than among healthy donors.

The CDR3 starts with the cysteine, ends with the phenylalanine, and has 15 residues. Only CDR3 DNA remains: 45 bases, in frame from the first base. V loses 6 bases at its end and J loses 10 bases; junction bases beyond the gene matches: 15. Via the germline V gene, CDR1 is KGHSH and CDR2 LQKENI. All of the isolated RNA was reverse transcribed with the High Capacity cDNA Reverse Transcription Kit, so expressed TCRB transcripts were sequenced. Deep immunoSEQ sequencing was performed on naive, central memory and regulatory T cell samples, with an average of about 4 million total reads per sample. After sorted cells were lysed in RLT buffer, RNA was extracted with DNase-treated RNeasy Micro or Mini kits, with the choice depending on cell number. To prevent cross-contamination, each cell subset was processed individually, whereas patient and healthy donor samples were processed jointly. TCRB sequences were amplified from cDNA with the immunoSEQ multiplex PCR, producing 87-bp fragments spanning the CDR3 region. Amplicons were sequenced on the Illumina HiSeq platform. As for the authors' bioinformatics: PCR bias was corrected computationally using synthetic template baselines, and reads within Hamming distance 2 were collapsed, with unmergeable singletons discarded. By aligning reads against IMGT, V, D and J genes, CDR3 length, and insertions or deletions at six rearrangement sites were assigned. Within each subset, clonotype counts were normalized to sorted cell number, after which true diversity and Gini coefficients were computed with the tcR R package. The overlap coefficient, calculated on TCRB nucleotide sequences, was used to measure repertoire sharing. TCRdb stores this immuneACCESS table with in-frame sequences only. Part of the clones is absent; in the studies checked, under half of the shortfall reflects unresolved V genes, and no reason is known for the rest. V and J calls and clone size are as listed in that table; D and trimming were resolved from the DNA. The sample yields 300,000 or so clones; less than 10% were counted once. More than 0.4% of the sample belongs to the ten largest clones.

This clone has only a few counts. Which antigen it targets is not known. No much larger clone is present one base from it, and per-base qualities are unavailable. Each donor gave one peripheral blood draw, averaging approximately 0.12 L, which was collected into heparinised tubes. Naive, central memory, regulatory and stem cell-like memory CD4+ T cells were sorted on a BD FACSAria II using a panel including CD45RO, CCR7, CD25, CD127, CD95 and CD27. A purity above 95% was achieved for all sorted populations. PBMCs were separated immediately by Lymphoprep density gradient centrifugation and were stained directly, without being cultured. So that batch effects would be minimized, each experiment stained and sorted samples in pairs, pairing one healthy donor with one patient.

The sequencing sample was made of central memory CD4+ T cells from blood. Recombination linked TRBV18 to TRBJ2-1, and TRBD2 aligns with 7 junction nucleotides. The receptor was isolated from a woman between 18 and 29 years old in good health. This receptor carries the CDR3 CASSPPVGGSGEQFF. The DNA sequence reads TGTGCCAGCTCCCCCCCCGTCGGCGGGAGCGGGGAGCAGTTCTTC. With all but the CDR3 taken from the reference TRBV18 and TRBJ2-1 genes, the full variable domain is: NAGVMQNPRHLVRRRGQEARLRCSPMKGHSHVYWYRQLPEEGLKFMVYLQKENIIDESGMPKERFSAEFPKEGPSILRIQQVVRGDSAAYFCASSPPVGGSGEQFFGPGTRLTVL.